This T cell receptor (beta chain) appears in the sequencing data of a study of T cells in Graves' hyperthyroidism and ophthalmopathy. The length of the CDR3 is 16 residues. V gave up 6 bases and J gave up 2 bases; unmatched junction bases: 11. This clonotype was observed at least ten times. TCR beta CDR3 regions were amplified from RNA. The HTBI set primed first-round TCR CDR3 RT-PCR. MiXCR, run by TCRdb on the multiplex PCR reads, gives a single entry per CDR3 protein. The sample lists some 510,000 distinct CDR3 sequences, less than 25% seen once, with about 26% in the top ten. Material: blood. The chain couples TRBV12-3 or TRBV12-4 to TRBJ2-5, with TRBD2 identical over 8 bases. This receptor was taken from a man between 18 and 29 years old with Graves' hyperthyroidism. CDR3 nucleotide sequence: TGTGCCAGCAGCACCTCCCGAGCGGGGGATCAAGAGACCCAGTACTTC. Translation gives CASSTSRAGDQETQYF.